Listed here are 30 T cell receptor beta chains from one sample, sequenced in a study of blood T cell repertoires in COVID-19. The table came from immunoSEQ multiplex PCR; TCRdb's copy has only in-frame clones and leaves some out. The sample shows over 250,000 clones, 88% of them seen only once. The material sequenced was PBMCs or T cells enriched from blood (not recorded which). These receptors were taken from a woman between 45 and 65 years old who had recovered from COVID-19.

This clone was observed a single time. The V gene is TRBV7-8, the J gene TRBJ2-3, with D perhaps TRBD2 (7 bases). Trimming removed 2 bases from V and 4 bases from J, with 22 bases in between. This CDR3 comprises 18 residues. CDR1 is SGHVS, CDR2 FQNEAQ, per germline. The CDR3 bases are TGTGCCAGCAGCTTATTTGCCCTGGGGGGGCAGACTGCAGATACGCAGTATTTT. Translated: CASSLFALGGQTADTQYF.

The gene calls are TRBV9 and TRBJ1-3, with 9 nucleotides matching TRBD1. The V gene's germline CDR1 is SGDLS and CDR2 YYNGEE. Losses at the gene ends were 0 bases for V and 4 bases for J; bases not matched to a gene: 8. This CDR3 comprises 17 residues. CDR3 nucleotide sequence: TGTGCCAGCAGCGTAGAGCCGGGACAGGGCCCCGGAAACACCATATATTTT. Translation gives CASSVEPGQGPGNTIYF.

Concerning this clone: This sample also contains other DNA sequences that code for the same CDR3. The chain couples TRBV29-1 to TRBJ1-5; 9 bases agree with TRBD1. Germline values: CDR1 SQVTM, CDR2 ANQGSEA. V was clipped by 4 bases and J by 4 bases; unmatched bases: 2. This CDR3 comprises 13 residues. CDR3 bases: TGCAGCGTTGGGACAGGGGCGAATCAGCCCCAGCATTTT. This translates into CSVGTGANQPQHF.

The chain combines TRBV28 with TRBJ1-2, with D unclear. The CDR3 consists of 12 residues. V was clipped by 2 bases and J by 5 bases, with 6 bases between them. The germline gives CDR1 MDHEN, CDR2 SYDVKM. Written as DNA, the CDR3 is TGTGCCAGCAGTTTAGTACAGTATGGCTACACCTTC. This sequence encodes CASSLVQYGYTF.

The chain recombines TRBV19 with TRBJ1-2; D gene unclear. Deletions cut 5 bases from V and 5 bases from J, with 12 bases between. This CDR3 has 13 residues. CDR1 is LNHDA, CDR2 SQIVND, per germline (reference sequence). As DNA, the CDR3 is TGTGCCAGTAGTGTCAGGAACCTATATGGCTACACCTTC. Residues: CASSVRNLYGYTF.

The rearrangement links TRBV6-2 or TRBV6-3 to TRBJ1-2; 7 bases line up with TRBD1. The germline CDR1 and CDR2 sequences are MNHEY and SVGEGT. With 0 bases clipped from V and 7 bases from J, the junction kept 5 bases outside the gene matches. The CDR3 extends over 14 amino acids. The DNA of the CDR3 is TGTGCCAGCAGTTACTCCGGGACAGCTTTTGGCTACACCTTC. Protein: CASSYSGTAFGYTF.

The CDR3 spells CASSMGLAGAVDTQYF. In DNA form, the CDR3 reads TGTGCCAGCAGTATGGGACTAGCGGGAGCGGTAGATACGCAGTATTTT. This rearrangement joins TRBV2 to TRBJ2-3; TRBD2 aligns across 14 bases. The germline V gene has CDR1 SNHLY and CDR2 FYNNEI. With 5 bases clipped from V and 5 bases from J, the junction kept 6 bases outside the gene matches. CDR3 length: 16 residues.

This rearrangement joins TRBV5-5 to TRBJ2-2; perhaps TRBD2 as D (5 bases). The CDR3 spans 15 residues. CDR1 SGHKS and CDR2 YYEKEE come from the germline V gene (reference sequence). V gave up 3 bases and J gave up 3 bases, with 12 bases separating them. The CDR3 DNA is TGTGCCAGCAGCTCCCCTGGGAGACACACCGGGGAGCTGTTTTTT. This translates into CASSSPGRHTGELFF.

This chain uses TRBV3-1 (or the pseudogene TRBV3-2) with TRBJ1-2; no firm D call. This CDR3 has 15 amino acids. V was shortened by 4 bases and J by 7 bases, with 19 bases between the two germline ends. Germline values: CDR1 LGHDT, CDR2 YNNKEL (reference sequence). The CDR3 is CASSRGMGAPGGYTF. CDR3 DNA sequence: TGTGCCAGCAGCCGAGGCATGGGAGCTCCGGGTGGCTACACCTTC.

The rearrangement uses TRBV6-4 and TRBJ2-1; 8 bases agree with TRBD2. Per the germline V gene, CDR1 is MRHNA and CDR2 is SNTAGT. There are 16 residues in the CDR3. The junction had 10 bases not matched to a gene; V was cut back by 5 bases and J by 4 bases. The CDR3 DNA reads as TGTGCCAGCAGTCTGACTCACGGGGGGGGATACAATGAGCAGTTCTTC. It encodes CASSLTHGGGYNEQFF.

This clone has only a few counts. The chain combines TRBV28 with TRBJ1-1; a weak D match, TRBD1 (5 bases). The CDR3 has 13 amino acids. Looked up from germline, CDR1 is MDHEN and CDR2 is SYDVKM. V gave up 2 bases and J gave up 6 bases, with 10 bases separating them. The CDR3 DNA is TGTGCCAGCAGTTTAGTAGACAGTCCTGAAGCTTTCTTT. Its translation: CASSLVDSPEAFF.

J is TRBJ1-2 and V is TRBV3-1 (or the pseudogene TRBV3-2); 8 nucleotides line up with TRBD1. V gave up 4 bases and J gave up 8 bases; unmatched junction bases: 6. CDR1 is LGHDT, CDR2 YNNKEL, per germline (reference sequence). The CDR3 covers 13 residues. CDR3 residues: CASSLMDRDGYTF. The CDR3 DNA reads as TGTGCCAGCAGCCTTATGGACAGGGACGGCTACACCTTC.

V is TRBV30 and J is TRBJ2-1, with 9 positions matching TRBD1. J was trimmed by 9 bases and V by 3 bases; bases with no gene match: 6. The CDR3 length is 13 residues. CDR1 is GTSNPN, CDR2 SVGIG, per germline (reference sequence). The CDR3: CAWRTDRGGEQFF. DNA of the CDR3: TGTGCCTGGAGGACGGACAGGGGCGGTGAGCAGTTCTTC.

The V and J genes are TRBV25-1 and TRBJ1-2; possible D gene TRBD1, 6 bases. Germline CDR1 reads MGHDK; CDR2 reads SYGVNS. The CDR3 totals 16 residues. Trimming stripped 3 bases from V and 6 bases from J, with 20 bases between. CDR3 protein: CASSDVGGRLLHGYTF. CDR3 DNA sequence: TGTGCCAGCAGTGATGTGGGGGGGCGCTTACTTCATGGCTACACCTTC.

V usage is TRBV12-5 and J usage is TRBJ1-1; D gene ambiguous. V gave up 5 bases and J gave up 1 base, with 8 bases separating them. The CDR3 has 13 residues. Germline V CDR1 and CDR2: LGHNT, FRNRAP. The CDR3 coding sequence is TGTGCTAGTGGTACCCGGGAGAACACTGAAGCTTTCTTT. It specifies CASGTRENTEAFF.

The chain uses TRBV19 and TRBJ1-4; D is unclear. The CDR3 length is 13 residues. Germline CDR1 and CDR2: LNHDA and SQIVND (reference sequence). Trimming cost V 0 bases and J 7 bases, with 6 bases left between them. In DNA, the CDR3 is TGTGCCAGTAGTATAGATCGGGGTGAAAAACTGTTTTTT. It codes for CASSIDRGEKLFF.

The V and J genes are TRBV3-1 (or the pseudogene TRBV3-2) and TRBJ1-1, with 7 bases identical to TRBD1. CDR1 and CDR2 from the germline V gene are LGHDT and YNNKEL (reference sequence). The CDR3 contains 14 residues. The ends lost 4 bases at V and 0 bases at J; junction bases unmatched: 2. The CDR3 sequence: CASSLRGVNTEAFF. The CDR3 bases are TGTGCCAGCAGCCTCAGGGGGGTGAACACTGAAGCTTTCTTT.

The chain is built from TRBV27 and TRBJ1-2, with 8 bases matching TRBD1. This CDR3 has 14 residues. Germline CDR1 and CDR2: MNHEY and SMNVEV (reference sequence). V shed 5 bases, J shed 5 bases, and the junction held 7 bases outside the gene matches. CDR3 residues: CASSPTGGGYGYTF. The DNA of the CDR3 is TGTGCCAGCAGTCCTACAGGGGGGGGGTATGGCTACACCTTC.

V is TRBV5-4 and J is TRBJ2-1; D gene uncertain. The CDR3 is 14 residues long. Deletions cut 4 bases from V and 6 bases from J, with 14 bases between. The germline CDR1 and CDR2 sequences are SGHNT and YYREEE (reference sequence). In DNA form, the CDR3 reads TGTGCCAGCAGCGCCGAGATTAGCCGCAATGAGCAGTTCTTC. It is translated as CASSAEISRNEQFF.

Only a few counts were recorded for this clone. Here the CDR3 DNA reads TGTGCCAGTAGCAGGAACCCACAGGGCGGCTATGGCTACACCTTC. Encoded protein: CASSRNPQGGYGYTF. The V gene is TRBV19, the J gene TRBJ1-2; possibly TRBD1 for D (6 bases). V lost 6 bases, J lost 4 bases, and 18 bases lay in between. The CDR3 runs to 15 residues. Germline CDR1 and CDR2: LNHDA and SQIVND (reference sequence).

This clone showed up just a few times. The CDR3, as DNA: TGTGCCAGCAGTTACAGTACAGGGATCCACACTGAAGCTTTCTTT. It specifies CASSYSTGIHTEAFF. The J gene is TRBJ1-1, the V gene TRBV6-5; possible D gene TRBD1, 6 bases. The CDR3 totals 15 residues. Trimming took 2 bases from V and 3 from J, leaving 13 bases between them. Germline lookup yields CDR1 MNHEY and CDR2 SVGAGI.

This chain uses TRBV7-3 with TRBJ2-3; 7 nucleotides align to TRBD2. Per the germline V gene, CDR1 is SGHTA and CDR2 is FQGTGA. CDR3 length: 15 residues. V gave up 5 bases and J gave up 4 bases; unmatched junction bases: 9. The CDR3 DNA reads as TGTGCCAGCAGCCCCCCGGGCGGGAGTGCAGATACGCAGTATTTT. Its protein is CASSPPGGSADTQYF.

This clone was found a few times. The V call is TRBV19, the J call TRBJ2-1; 8 nucleotides agree with TRBD2. This CDR3 has 16 residues. From germline, CDR1 is LNHDA and CDR2 SQIVND (reference sequence). After removal of 3 bases from V and 4 bases from J, the junction contained 8 bases not matched to a gene. The CDR3 DNA reads as TGTGCCAGTAGTATTGCGGCGGGAGGCCTGTACAATGAGCAGTTCTTC. It codes for CASSIAAGGLYNEQFF.

The chain combines TRBV7-3 with TRBJ2-5; 8 bases agree with TRBD2. This CDR3 is built from 15 residues. V shed 5 bases, J shed 4 bases, and the junction held 9 bases outside the gene matches. CDR1 SGHTA and CDR2 FQGTGA come from the germline V gene. Written as DNA, the CDR3 is TGTGCCAGCAGCCCCGGGCGGGGGACTAGAGAGACCCAGTACTTC. It yields the protein CASSPGRGTRETQYF.

V gene TRBV27 combines with J gene TRBJ1-2; 7 nucleotides line up with TRBD1. CDR1 is MNHEY and CDR2 is SMNVEV in the germline V gene (reference sequence). V was clipped by 4 bases and J by 7 bases; unmatched bases: 9. The CDR3 runs 14 residues. CDR3 nucleotides: TGTGCCAGCAGTTCCCTGGGGCAGGGGGGTGGCTACACCTTC. Its translation: CASSSLGQGGGYTF.

The chain joins TRBV11-2 to TRBJ1-1; TRBD1 matches 9 bases. The CDR3 has 15 residues. The germline V gene encodes CDR1 SGHAT and CDR2 FQNNGV. V lost 4 bases, J lost 1 base, and 4 bases stayed unmatched. In DNA form, the CDR3 reads TGTGCCAGCAGCTGGGGGGGACAGGGGAACACTGAAGCTTTCTTT. Translated, it gives CASSWGGQGNTEAFF.

The rearrangement links TRBV28 to TRBJ2-2, with 12 bases lining up with TRBD2. CDR3 size: 17 residues. Germline lookup yields CDR1 MDHEN and CDR2 SYDVKM. The trim removed 5 bases at V and 4 bases at J, leaving 8 bases unmatched. The CDR3 loop is CASSTRTSGISTGELFF. The CDR3 nucleotides are TGTGCCAGCAGTACCCGGACTAGCGGGATAAGCACCGGGGAGCTGTTTTTT.

The chain recombines TRBV9 with TRBJ1-1; D perhaps matches TRBD1 (5 bases). This CDR3 is built from 15 residues. V lost 4 bases, J lost 0 bases, and 13 bases lay in between. Germline assignment: CDR1 SGDLS and CDR2 YYNGEE. In DNA form, the CDR3 reads TGTGCCAGCAGCCTATCGGGACTCATGAACACTGAAGCTTTCTTT. Translating it yields CASSLSGLMNTEAFF.

The chain recombines TRBV28 with TRBJ2-2; 8 bases map to TRBD2. This CDR3 region has 17 residues. Germline loops: CDR1 MDHEN, CDR2 SYDVKM. Trimming at V came to 5 bases and at J to 2 bases, leaving 10 bases not matched to a gene. CDR3 coding DNA: TGTGCCAGCAGTCGGGCAGCGGGAGTCGGAAACACCGGGGAGCTGTTTTTT. Translating gives CASSRAAGVGNTGELFF.

The V call is TRBV5-5, the J call TRBJ2-2; 8 nucleotides match TRBD1. This CDR3 spans 15 amino acids. Germline trimming cut 4 bases from V and 3 bases from J; bases unmatched to any gene: 5. Germline lookup yields CDR1 SGHKS and CDR2 YYEKEE (reference sequence). The CDR3 DNA follows: TGTGCCAGCAGCCTGACAGGGGCGGACACCGGGGAGCTGTTTTTT. It encodes CASSLTGADTGELFF. Drawing the rest from reference TRBV5-5 and TRBJ2-2, the complete variable domain is DAGVTQSPTHLIKTRGQQVTLRCSPISGHKSVSWYQQVLGQGPQFIFQYYEKEERGRGNFPDRFSARQFPNYSSELNVNALLLGDSALYLCASSLTGADTGELFFGEGSRLTVL.